The 19 T cell receptor beta chains reported below all come from one sample, sequenced in a study of blood T cell repertoires in COVID-19 (TCRdb year 2020). Library generation was performed with the immunoSEQ multiplex PCR assay. TCRdb's version of the immuneACCESS table is confined to in-frame rearrangements and falls short of the full clone set. An unresolved V gene accounts for under half of the shortfall where checked; the remainder is of unknown origin. The sample contains about 410,000 clones, 90% of them found a single time. The leading ten clones occupy under 0.7% of the sample. Sequencing input: PBMCs or T cells enriched from blood (not recorded which). Source of these receptors: a young man who had recovered from COVID-19.

J is TRBJ2-5 and V is TRBV5-6, with 8 positions matching TRBD2. Germline CDR1 and CDR2: SGHDT and YYEEEE. There are 14 residues in the CDR3. The V gene end was trimmed by 5 bases and the J gene end by 1 base; junction bases not matched to a gene: 4. Written as DNA, the CDR3 is TGTGCCAGCAGGGTACTAGCGGCCCAAGAGACCCAGTACTTC. It is translated as CASRVLAAQETQYF.

The rearrangement joins TRBV7-2 to TRBJ1-1; maybe TRBD1 (5 bases). This CDR3 has 14 residues. Germline CDR1 SGHTA, CDR2 FQGNSA. Trimming stripped 4 bases from V and 1 base from J, with 10 bases between. The DNA of the CDR3 is TGTGCCAGCAGCTCATACGGGGGGAACACTGAAGCTTTCTTT. Protein product: CASSSYGGNTEAFF.

V is TRBV7-2 and J is TRBJ2-3; D might be TRBD2 (6 bases). CDR1 and CDR2 from the germline V gene are SGHTA and FQGNSA. The V end lost 1 base, the J end lost 2 bases, and 10 bases lay between the germline ends. This CDR3 region has 15 residues. The CDR3 nucleotides are TGTGCCAGCAGCTTAGTTCCGGGACTCACAGATACGCAGTATTTT. This codes for CASSLVPGLTDTQYF.

This clone occurred a few times. CDR3 DNA sequence: TGTGCCAGCAGACCGGGAGGGAACAACAATCAGCCCCAGCATTTT. This translates into CASRPGGNNNQPQHF. The V and J genes are TRBV2 and TRBJ1-5; D is ambiguous. Germline CDR1 is SNHLY and CDR2 is FYNNEI. Trimming left V 6 bases short and J 3 bases short, with 15 bases between. CDR3 length: 15 amino acids.

The chain recombines TRBV7-3 with TRBJ2-3; D gene unclear. This CDR3 is 13 amino acids long. Germline CDR1 SGHTA, CDR2 FQGTGA. With 6 bases removed from V and 5 bases from J, the gap between germline ends came to 12 bases. The CDR3 bases are TGTGCCAGCAGTTTCGAAGCGAAAGATACGCAGTATTTT. It is translated as CASSFEAKDTQYF.

This chain uses TRBV5-1 with TRBJ1-1, with no clear D. In germline, CDR1 is SGHRS, CDR2 YFSETQ. Trimming took off 2 bases at V and 1 base at J, with 6 bases between the two ends. The CDR3 sequence is 13 residues long. CDR3 in DNA: TGCGCCAGCAGCTTCACAGAGAACACTGAAGCTTTCTTT. Translating it yields CASSFTENTEAFF.

The chain links TRBV19 to TRBJ1-2; D is possibly TRBD1 (5 bases). The CDR3 has 12 residues. Per the germline V gene, CDR1 is LNHDA and CDR2 is SQIVND (reference sequence). V lost 10 bases and J 2 bases, leaving 11 bases between the germline ends. Written as DNA, the CDR3 is TGTGCCACCTGGGGCGTGAACTATGGCTACACCTTC. Protein: CATWGVNYGYTF.

The chain joins TRBV13 to TRBJ1-1; D remains ambiguous. The CDR3 is made up of 13 amino acids. Germline values: CDR1 PRHDT, CDR2 FYEKMQ (reference sequence). Trimming cost V 0 bases and J 11 bases, with 13 bases left between them. CDR3 DNA: TGTGCCAGCAGCTTAGGCAGCAGTAAAGCGGCTTTCTTT. Protein sequence: CASSLGSSKAAFF. Full variable domain (rest looked up from reference TRBV13 and TRBJ1-1): AAGVIQSPRHLIKEKRETATLKCYPIPRHDTVYWYQQGPGQDPQFLISFYEKMQSDKGSIPDRFSAQQFSDYHSELNMSSLELGDSALYFCASSLGSSKAAFFGQGTRLTVV.

The chain uses TRBV12-3 or TRBV12-4 and TRBJ1-4; D gene unclear. The CDR3 totals 11 residues. Trimming stripped 5 bases from V and 7 bases from J, with 5 bases between. The CDR3 reads CASSPGEKLFF. CDR3 DNA: TGTGCCAGCAGTCCGGGTGAAAAACTGTTTTTT.

V usage is TRBV18 and J usage is TRBJ2-5; 11 nucleotides match TRBD2. The CDR3 covers 15 residues. The germline V gene encodes CDR1 KGHSH and CDR2 LQKENI. J was trimmed by 2 bases and V by 3 bases; bases with no gene match: 2. This CDR3 reads CASSPGTSGQETQYF. The CDR3 coding sequence is TGTGCCAGCTCACCCGGGACTAGCGGACAAGAGACCCAGTACTTC.

The chain combines TRBV11-3 with TRBJ1-4; D not certain. Germline V lookup: CDR1 SGHNT, CDR2 YENEEA. CDR3 length: 13 amino acids. V lost 2 bases and J 4 bases, leaving 5 bases between the germline ends. The CDR3 spells CASSLPGNEKLFF. The CDR3 DNA sequence: TGTGCCAGCAGCTTACCCGGTAATGAAAAACTGTTTTTT.

This clone occurred once. V and J are TRBV29-1 and TRBJ1-3, with D unresolved. Germline V CDR1 and CDR2: SQVTM, ANQGSEA. There are 17 residues in the CDR3. V lost 1 base to trimming and J lost 0 bases, with 16 bases between them. For the CDR3, the DNA is TGCAGCGTTGAAGTCCCGGGTCGTCGACGCTCTGGAAACACCATATATTTT. Translated: CSVEVPGRRRSGNTIYF.

The chain joins TRBV4-1 to TRBJ1-4, with TRBD1 identical over 7 bases. Germline V gene data show CDR1 as MGHRA and CDR2 as YSYEKL. V lost 0 bases and J lost 5; bases outside the gene matches: 6. CDR3 length: 16 residues. The CDR3 DNA is TGCGCCAGCAGCCAAGAACAGGGGTACCAGAATGAAAAACTGTTTTTT. This sequence encodes CASSQEQGYQNEKLFF.

The genes are TRBV7-9 and TRBJ2-1; 8 nucleotides align to TRBD2. The CDR3 is made up of 16 amino acids. Germline-derived CDR1 and CDR2 are SEHNR and FQNEAQ (reference sequence). V shed 5 bases, J shed 10 bases, and the junction held 16 bases outside the gene matches. CDR3 loop: CASSRNSGTRGQEQFF. In DNA, the CDR3 is TGTGCCAGCAGCCGAAACTCCGGGACTAGAGGCCAGGAGCAGTTCTTC.

The CDR3 protein is CATGQGETEAFF. The DNA of the CDR3 is TGTGCCACCGGACAGGGAGAGACTGAAGCTTTCTTT. This chain uses TRBV6-5 with TRBJ1-1, with TRBD1 matching over 8 bases. CDR1 and CDR2 (germline): MNHEY, SVGAGI. The CDR3 runs 12 residues. Trimming cost V 10 bases and J 5 bases; bases outside gene matches: 6.

The CDR3 region is CASSLDTGRPLHF. CDR3 bases: TGTGCCAGCAGTTTAGATACAGGGCGACCCCTCCACTTT. The chain combines TRBV12-3 or TRBV12-4 with TRBJ1-6, with D possibly TRBD1 on 6 matching bases. The V gene lost 1 base and the J gene lost 12 bases, with 10 bases spanning the gap. This CDR3 is 13 amino acids long.

The count of this clone is one. The chain carries TRBV5-4 and TRBJ2-1; possible D gene TRBD1, 6 bases. Germline values: CDR1 SGHNT, CDR2 YYREEE (reference sequence). V lost 2 bases, J lost 2 bases, and 8 bases lay in between. The CDR3 runs to 14 residues. In DNA, the CDR3 is TGTGCCAGCAGCTTACAGGGAGCCTACAATGAGCAGTTCTTC. Translated, it gives CASSLQGAYNEQFF. Full variable domain (remainder filled in from reference TRBV5-4 and TRBJ2-1): ETGVTQSPTHLIKTRGQQVTLRCSSQSGHNTVSWYQQALGQGPQFIFQYYREEENGRGNFPPRFSGLQFPNYSSELNVNALELDDSALYLCASSLQGAYNEQFFGPGTRLTVL.

The chain is built from TRBV3-1 (or the pseudogene TRBV3-2) and TRBJ1-6, with D possibly matching TRBD1 (6 bases). The germline gives CDR1 LGHDT, CDR2 YNNKEL (reference sequence). Trimming took off 5 bases at V and 7 bases at J, with 15 bases between the two ends. The length of the CDR3 is 15 residues. The CDR3 spells CASSTPGVGNSPLHF. DNA of the CDR3: TGTGCCAGCAGCACGCCAGGGGTGGGCAATTCACCCCTCCACTTT.

A single count supports this clone. The chain links TRBV3-1 (or the pseudogene TRBV3-2) to TRBJ2-2; D is uncertain. The germline V and J ends were trimmed by 4 bases and 9 bases, with 9 bases remaining between them. CDR3 length: 12 amino acids. CDR1 is LGHDT, CDR2 YNNKEL, per germline (reference sequence). The CDR3 is CASSPDDRELFF. Written as DNA, the CDR3 is TGTGCCAGCAGCCCAGACGACAGGGAGCTGTTTTTT.